Below, one TCR beta chain is given with its context. This sample is drawn from a study of blood T cell repertoires in COVID-19. Germline CDR1 MNHEY, CDR2 SMNVEV (reference sequence). V lost 5 bases to trimming and J lost 6 bases, with 17 bases between them. The CDR3 has 15 residues. The method was immunoSEQ multiplex PCR; TCRdb's version includes in-frame clones alone and lacks a portion of them. The sample holds about 370,000 clones; more than 75% are singletons and the top ten take more than 9%. The rearrangement uses TRBV27 and TRBJ2-1; D is perhaps TRBD2 (6 bases). This receptor was taken from a woman younger than 45 with COVID-19, enrolled during active disease. Specimen: peripheral blood. CDR3 protein: CASSHRLGLRNEQFF. In nucleotides, the CDR3 is TGTGCCAGCAGTCACCGACTAGGGTTGCGCAATGAGCAGTTCTTC.